The following is a T cell receptor (beta chain) sequence with its context. The antigen is unknown. Some clones are missing from TCRdb's copy, which holds only in-frame ones; the method was immunoSEQ multiplex PCR. This table holds some 140,000 clones, about 91% found once. CDR1 and CDR2 (germline): SGHTA, FQGNSA. The CDR3 loop spans 14 amino acids. After removal of 1 base from V and 8 bases from J, the junction contained 3 bases not matched to a gene. This record belongs to a study of T cell responses to AZD1222 COVID-19 vaccine. Study-wide findings and caveats: Sampled repertoires all dated from after the peak T cell response.

Sequenced material: peripheral blood, taken on day 0 of AZD1222 vaccination. This receptor was taken from an adult in good health. The chain has TRBV7-2 and TRBJ1-2, with TRBD1 identical over 11 bases. This chain's CDR3 is CASSLVDRGRGYTF. The CDR3 DNA reads as TGTGCCAGCAGCTTAGTGGACAGGGGGCGAGGCTACACCTTC.